The T cell receptor beta chain under discussion was sequenced for a study of prognosis after radiotherapy for stage I lung cancer. Study at large: Those with stage I non-small cell lung cancer who took part were enrolled between 2018 and 2019. Distant metastases developed in a few patients after radiotherapy (median roughly seven months); more than 14 showed no significant progression.

Amplification of TCR beta CDR3 from genomic DNA used two-round multiplex PCR. The first round of PCR was done with primers that matched each TRBV and TRBJ gene. TCRdb fed the multiplex PCR reads into MiXCR, producing one record per CDR3 protein. The sample has around 30,000 distinct CDR3 sequences, about 34% seen once. Germline V gives CDR1 KGHDR, CDR2 SFDVKD. This CDR3 comprises 17 residues. The V gene lost 4 bases and the J gene lost 4 bases, with 19 bases spanning the gap. This clonotype has only a few counts. A much larger clone lies one base from this, so it may be a read error. The clonotype originates from a donor aged 50 or older with non-small cell lung cancer. Sequenced here: PBMCs, sampled before or after stereotactic body radiation therapy (not recorded which). The chain links TRBV24-1 to TRBJ2-1; D may be TRBD1 (6 bases). This CDR3 reads CATSDPLRYRVYNEQFF. CDR3 DNA: TGTGCCACCAGTGACCCCCTCCGGTACAGGGTGTACAATGAGCAGTTCTTC.